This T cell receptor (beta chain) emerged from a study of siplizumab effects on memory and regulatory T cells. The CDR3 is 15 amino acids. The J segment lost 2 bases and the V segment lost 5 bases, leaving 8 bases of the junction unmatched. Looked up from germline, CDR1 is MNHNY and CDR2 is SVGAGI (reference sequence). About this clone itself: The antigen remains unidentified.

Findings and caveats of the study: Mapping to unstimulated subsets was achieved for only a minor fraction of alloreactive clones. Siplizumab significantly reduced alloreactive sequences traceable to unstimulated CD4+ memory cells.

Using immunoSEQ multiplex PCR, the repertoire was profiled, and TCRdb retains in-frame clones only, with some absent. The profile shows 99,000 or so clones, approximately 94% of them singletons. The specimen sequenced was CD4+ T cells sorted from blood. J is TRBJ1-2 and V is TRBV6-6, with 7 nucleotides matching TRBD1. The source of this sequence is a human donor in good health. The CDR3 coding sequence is TGTGCCAGCAGTGGCGGGACAGTTTTCAACTATGGCTACACCTTC. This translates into CASSGGTVFNYGYTF.